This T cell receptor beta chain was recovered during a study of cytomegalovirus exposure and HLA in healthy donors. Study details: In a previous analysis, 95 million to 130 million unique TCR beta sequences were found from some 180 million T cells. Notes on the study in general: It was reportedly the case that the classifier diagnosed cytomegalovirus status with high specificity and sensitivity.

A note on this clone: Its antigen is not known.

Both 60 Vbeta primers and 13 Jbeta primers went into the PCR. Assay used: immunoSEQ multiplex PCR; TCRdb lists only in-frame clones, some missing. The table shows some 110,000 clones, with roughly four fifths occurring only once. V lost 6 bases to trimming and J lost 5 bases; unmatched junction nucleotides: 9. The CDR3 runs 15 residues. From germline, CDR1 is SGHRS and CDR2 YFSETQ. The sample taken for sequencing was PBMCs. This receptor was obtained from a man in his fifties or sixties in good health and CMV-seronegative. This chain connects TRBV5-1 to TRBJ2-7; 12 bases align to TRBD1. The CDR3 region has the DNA TGCGCCAGCAAGGGGGGGGACAGGGGGCTTCACGAGCAGTACTTC. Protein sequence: CASKGGDRGLHEQYF.